Shown below are 30 T cell receptor beta chains from a single sample sequenced in a study of response to subunit inactivated influenza vaccine (dated by TCRdb to between 2018 and 2020). Libraries were prepared through RT-PCR. Reads for this sample came from an Illumina HiSeq 2500. TCRdb reworked the public reads: Q25 trimming with fastp, MiXCR clone assembly, productive beta chains retained. Rows with one shared CDR3 protein collapse into an entry with the most common genes and DNA. For this sample there are approximately 730,000 distinct CDR3 sequences; roughly 14% appear just once. 6.5% to 8.5% of the sample is held by the ten biggest clonotypes. The sample consisted of PBMCs from blood, taken 14 to 15 days before vaccination. These receptors were obtained from a middle-aged man who received an inactivated influenza vaccine. Donor details come from another sample of the same person, matched by shared clones.

V is TRBV19 and J is TRBJ2-5; perhaps TRBD2 as D (6 bases). The CDR3 sequence is 17 residues long. The V gene lost 3 bases and the J gene lost 1 base, with 18 bases spanning the gap. Germline V gives CDR1 LNHDA, CDR2 SQIVND (reference sequence). CDR3 loop: CASSIDSGGVVQETQYF. CDR3 nucleotide sequence: TGTGCCAGTAGTATTGACTCTGGCGGGGTGGTCCAAGAGACCCAGTACTTC.

As for this clonotype: The junction does not match germline at one end; this may be a read error. The chain has TRBV9 and TRBJ2-3, with D possibly matching TRBD2 (6 bases). The CDR3 is 15 residues long. The germline V gene has CDR1 SGDLS and CDR2 YYNGEE. CDR3 bases: TGTGCCAGCAGCGTAGCCGGGAGTTGGGCAGATACGAAGTATTTT. Translation gives CASSVAGSWADTKYF.

This clonotype occurred a few times. CDR3 sequence (DNA): TGCAGCGTTGGGCAGGGGTTAAAGGCTGAAGCTTTCTTT. This translates into CSVGQGLKAEAFF. The rearrangement links TRBV29-1 to TRBJ1-1; a weak D match, TRBD1 (6 bases). V was cut by 4 bases and J by 6 bases, with 15 bases left in between. This CDR3 spans 13 amino acids. Per germline, CDR1 SQVTM and CDR2 ANQGSEA.

This chain uses TRBV11-1 with TRBJ2-3, with 12 positions matching TRBD2. Germline CDR1 and CDR2: SGHAT and FQDESV (reference sequence). The CDR3 is 18 residues long. V was pared by 5 bases and J by 0 bases, with 9 bases of the junction left unmatched. CDR3 in amino acids: CASSQGTSGFPSTDTQYF. DNA of the CDR3: TGTGCCAGCAGCCAAGGGACTAGCGGGTTCCCTAGCACAGATACGCAGTATTTT.

The chain links TRBV10-2 to TRBJ2-1; tentative D call: TRBD2 (5 bases). The germline V gene encodes CDR1 WSHSY and CDR2 SAAADI. The CDR3 is made up of 13 amino acids. V lost 6 bases to trimming and J lost 7 bases, with 13 bases between them. This chain's CDR3 is CASSPKRRNEQFF. In DNA, the CDR3 is TGCGCCAGCAGCCCTAAACGGAGGAATGAGCAGTTCTTC.

The chain couples TRBV4-2 to TRBJ2-1; 8 positions match TRBD2. In germline, CDR1 is LGHNA, CDR2 YNFKEQ. V lost 0 bases, J lost 2 bases, and 6 bases stayed unmatched. This CDR3 spans 17 amino acids. The CDR3 DNA follows: TGTGCCAGCAGCCAAGATTTCCTAGCGGGCCCCTACAATGAGCAGTTCTTC. It is translated as CASSQDFLAGPYNEQFF.

About this clonotype itself: The conserved final phenylalanine or tryptophan is absent from the CDR3, which likely points to a read error. This sequence joins TRBV20-1 and TRBJ2-1; a possible D gene is TRBD2 (5 bases). V dropped 0 bases and J dropped 8 bases, with 8 bases sitting between them. The germline V gene has CDR1 DFQATT and CDR2 SNEGSKA (reference sequence). The CDR3 runs to 12 residues. This chain's CDR3 is CSARELSDEQFS. The CDR3, as DNA: TGCAGTGCTAGAGAGCTTAGCGATGAGCAGTTCTCC.

This clonotype has only a few counts. The chain has TRBV2 and TRBJ1-4, with D possibly matching TRBD1 (6 bases). V dropped 4 bases and J dropped 6 bases, with 15 bases sitting between them. From germline, CDR1 is SNHLY and CDR2 FYNNEI. The CDR3 spans 15 residues. The CDR3 sequence is CASSAYRAFDEKLFF. The CDR3 DNA is TGTGCCAGCAGTGCCTACAGGGCATTTGATGAAAAACTGTTTTTT.

This clonotype was recorded a few times. The chain combines TRBV5-1 with TRBJ2-3; no firm D call. CDR3 length equals 13 residues. CDR1 is SGHRS and CDR2 is YFSETQ in the germline V gene. Trimming took off 8 bases at V and 2 bases at J, with 12 bases between the two ends. The CDR3, as DNA: TGCGCCAGTAAAGCCCCAGACACAGATACGCAGTATTTT. Translating it yields CASKAPDTDTQYF.

This clonotype was recorded a few times. Given the absence of the conserved phenylalanine or tryptophan at the CDR3 end, a read error is likely. The DNA is omitted, as the CDR3 cannot be located on it reliably, and the CDR3 follows TCRdb's listing. The V gene is TRBV20-1, the J gene TRBJ2-5; the table names TRBD2, a call not compared with the DNA. In germline, CDR1 is DFQATT, CDR2 SNEGSKA (reference sequence). Ends included, the CDR3 has 9 residues. CDR3 protein: CSAIGTEGI.

The chain couples TRBV20-1 to TRBJ1-2, with TRBD1 matching 8 bases. The CDR3 is 12 amino acids. The germline V gene encodes CDR1 DFQATT and CDR2 SNEGSKA (reference sequence). V shed 8 bases, J shed 5 bases, and the junction held 7 bases outside the gene matches. The CDR3 nucleotides are TGCAGTCCGACAGGGGAACTATATGGCTACACCTTC. It translates to CSPTGELYGYTF.

The CDR3 sequence: CASSPRQGKRTDTQYF. The CDR3 coding sequence is TGCGCCAGCAGCCCCAGACAGGGGAAGAGGACAGATACGCAGTATTTT. The chain joins TRBV4-3 to TRBJ2-3; 8 nucleotides match TRBD1. Looked up from germline, CDR1 is LGHNA and CDR2 is YSLEER. Trimming cost V 4 bases and J 3 bases; bases outside gene matches: 9. This CDR3 region has 16 residues.

There are a few counts of this clonotype. This sequence joins TRBV5-1 and TRBJ2-3, with TRBD2 matching 7 bases. Looked up from germline, CDR1 is SGHRS and CDR2 is YFSETQ. J gave up 3 bases and V 0 bases, and 7 bases lay outside the gene matches. This CDR3 region has 16 residues. CDR3 nucleotides: TGCGCCAGCAGCTTGGCTTTCGGACTAGTTACAGATACGCAGTATTTT. This sequence encodes CASSLAFGLVTDTQYF.

The chain uses TRBV6-5 and TRBJ2-2; 13 bases are shared with TRBD2. Germline V CDR1 and CDR2: MNHEY, SVGAGI. The V gene end was trimmed by 4 bases and the J gene end by 6 bases; junction bases not matched to a gene: 14. This CDR3 is built from 19 residues. Here the CDR3 DNA reads TGTGCCAGCAGTTCGCTCCGGAGACTAGCGGGGGGCCGATCCGGGGAGCTGTTTTTT. Protein sequence: CASSSLRRLAGGRSGELFF.

This clonotype showed up just a few times. The rearrangement links TRBV24-1 to TRBJ2-3; D is unclear. Trimming cost V 6 bases and J 0 bases, with 9 bases left between them. The V gene's germline CDR1 is KGHDR and CDR2 SFDVKD. CDR3 length: 14 residues. The CDR3: CATSRAASTDTQYF. The DNA of the CDR3 is TGTGCCACCAGTCGGGCAGCTAGCACAGATACGCAGTATTTT.

The chain employs TRBV29-1 and TRBJ1-2, with 9 bases fitting TRBD1. Germline-derived CDR1 and CDR2 are SQVTM and ANQGSEA. The junction had 3 bases not matched to a gene; V was cut back by 4 bases and J by 3 bases. CDR3 length: 13 amino acids. For the CDR3, the DNA is TGCAGCGTTGCGGGACAGGGTGACTATGGCTACACCTTC. Its translation: CSVAGQGDYGYTF.

This clonotype appeared a few times. The J gene is TRBJ1-2, the V gene TRBV6-6; D remains unclear. Deletions cut 6 bases from V and 7 bases from J, with 12 bases between. The CDR3 totals 12 residues. Germline lookup yields CDR1 MNHNY and CDR2 SVGAGI (reference sequence). The CDR3 loop reads CASREPESGYTF. The CDR3 nucleotides are TGTGCCAGCAGAGAACCGGAGAGTGGCTACACCTTC.

This chain connects TRBV7-9 to TRBJ2-1; 9 bases align to TRBD1. The germline V gene has CDR1 SEHNR and CDR2 FQNEAQ (reference sequence). V dropped 5 bases and J dropped 3; count of bases not matched to a gene: 5. This CDR3 has 15 amino acids. In DNA form, the CDR3 reads TGTGCCAGCAGCCCCGCGGACAGGGGCTACAATGAGCAGTTCTTC. Residues: CASSPADRGYNEQFF.

This clonotype was observed a handful of times. This rearrangement joins TRBV15 to TRBJ1-4; a weak D match, TRBD1 (6 bases). CDR3 size: 15 residues. Trimming shortened V by 0 bases and J by 8 bases, and 13 bases separated the two germline ends. CDR1 LNHNV and CDR2 YYDKDF come from the germline V gene (reference sequence). The CDR3 loop is CATSRDLGGGEKLFF. Here the CDR3 DNA reads TGTGCCACCAGCAGAGATCTCGGGGGCGGCGAAAAACTGTTTTTT.

V and J are TRBV2 and TRBJ2-2; 8 bases line up with TRBD2. Germline values: CDR1 SNHLY, CDR2 FYNNEI. This CDR3 spans 14 amino acids. Trimming at V came to 10 bases and at J to 5 bases, leaving 9 bases not matched to a gene. The CDR3 nucleotides read TGTGCCATACTAGCGGCAGAGAGTACCGGGGAGCTGTTTTTT. Its translation: CAILAAESTGELFF.

This clonotype was observed a few times. J is TRBJ2-3 and V is TRBV11-2, with 8 bases matching TRBD2. The CDR3 has 16 amino acids. The trim removed 1 base at V and 4 bases at J, leaving 7 bases unmatched. Per germline, CDR1 SGHAT and CDR2 FQNNGV. CDR3 DNA: TGTGCCAGCAGCTTAGCCAGCGGGGGCCGGGCAGATACGCAGTATTTT. This gives the protein CASSLASGGRADTQYF.

The chain employs TRBV3-1 and TRBJ2-2, with D perhaps TRBD2 (8 bases). The germline V and J ends were trimmed by 4 bases and 0 bases, with 15 bases remaining between them. Germline-derived CDR1 and CDR2 are LGHDT and YNNKEL (reference sequence). The CDR3 sequence is 17 residues long. Here the CDR3 reads CASSRPGGGPNTGELFF. CDR3 sequence (DNA): TGTGCCAGCAGCCGACCGGGAGGGGGCCCGAACACCGGGGAGCTGTTTTTT.

This clonotype was counted only a few times. The V and J genes are TRBV28 and TRBJ1-2; 9 bases align to TRBD1. Germline CDR1 and CDR2: MDHEN and SYDVKM. There are 19 residues in the CDR3. V dropped 2 bases and J dropped 8; count of bases not matched to a gene: 21. The CDR3 coding sequence is TGTGCCAGCAGTTTACGAAACCGGGGGACAGGGTTTCCCTCGGGAGGCTACACCTTC. This gives the protein CASSLRNRGTGFPSGGYTF.

This clonotype appeared many times. J is TRBJ2-1 and V is TRBV20-1; TRBD1 is a possible D gene (5 bases). The CDR3 runs to 11 residues. Germline-derived CDR1 and CDR2 are DFQATT and SNEGSKA (reference sequence). The ends were cut back, 0 bases at V and 10 bases at J, with 7 bases in the middle. The CDR3 is CSAREDTEQFF. The CDR3 region has the DNA TGCAGTGCTAGAGAGGACACCGAGCAGTTCTTC.

This clonotype was observed a few times. The CDR3 reads CASSLGLGYDTDTQYF. In nucleotides, the CDR3 is TGTGCCAGCAGCTTAGGTTTGGGTTATGACACAGATACGCAGTATTTT. The chain is built from TRBV7-2 and TRBJ2-3; D not resolved. This CDR3 is 16 amino acids long. The germline V gene has CDR1 SGHTA and CDR2 FQGNSA. The ends were cut back, 1 base at V and 2 bases at J, with 13 bases in the middle. Looking up the rest from reference TRBV7-2 and TRBJ2-3 gives the full variable domain: GAGVSQSPSNKVTEKGKDVELRCDPISGHTALYWYRQSLGQGLEFLIYFQGNSAPDKSGLPSDRFSAERTGGSVSTLTIQRTQQEDSAVYLCASSLGLGYDTDTQYFGPGTRLTVL.

The V gene is TRBV28, the J gene TRBJ2-1; either TRBD1 or TRBD2 may fit D (5 bases each). Trimming took off 2 bases at V and 6 bases at J, with 14 bases between the two ends. Per germline, CDR1 MDHEN and CDR2 SYDVKM. CDR3 size: 15 residues. The CDR3 sequence: CASSLMDPGGNEQFF. The CDR3 DNA follows: TGTGCCAGCAGTTTAATGGACCCTGGGGGCAATGAGCAGTTCTTC. The whole variable domain, remainder taken from reference TRBV28 and TRBJ2-1, is DVKVTQSSRYLVKRTGEKVFLECVQDMDHENMFWYRQDPGLGLRLIYFSYDVKMKEKGDIPEGYSVSREKKERFSLILESASTNQTSMYLCASSLMDPGGNEQFFGPGTRLTVL.

This clonotype was found many times. This sequence joins TRBV20-1 and TRBJ2-7; D not resolved. The CDR3 runs to 13 residues. Germline loops: CDR1 DFQATT, CDR2 SNEGSKA (reference sequence). V was trimmed by 0 bases and J by 1 base, leaving 7 bases between them. This chain's CDR3 is CSARDGESYEQYF. The DNA of the CDR3 is TGCAGTGCTAGAGATGGGGAATCCTACGAGCAGTACTTC.

This clonotype occurred a few times. This rearrangement joins TRBV10-3 to TRBJ1-1; D not resolved. Between the trimmed V and J ends, which lost 11 bases and 8 bases, there was a span of 18 bases. Germline assignment: CDR1 ENHRY and CDR2 SYGVKD. The length of the CDR3 is 12 residues. CDR3 in DNA: TGTGCCGTCTCCGGGAGCCCTAGGGAAGCTTTCTTT. The encoded protein is CAVSGSPREAFF.

This sequence joins TRBV20-1 and TRBJ1-5, with 7 nucleotides matching TRBD1. Germline V gene lookup returns CDR1 DFQATT and CDR2 SNEGSKA (reference sequence). V gave up 4 bases and J gave up 0 bases; unmatched junction bases: 3. The CDR3 covers 14 residues. CDR3 region: CSAIRGVSNQPQHF. As DNA, the CDR3 is TGCAGTGCTATCAGGGGGGTTAGCAATCAGCCCCAGCATTTT.

The sample holds many counts of this clonotype. The V call is TRBV29-1, the J call TRBJ2-2; D remains unclear. CDR3 length: 13 residues. V was clipped by 7 bases and J by 0 bases, with 9 bases between them. The germline gives CDR1 SQVTM, CDR2 ANQGSEA. This CDR3 is CSGALSNTGELFF. DNA of the CDR3: TGCAGCGGGGCCCTTTCGAACACCGGGGAGCTGTTTTTT.